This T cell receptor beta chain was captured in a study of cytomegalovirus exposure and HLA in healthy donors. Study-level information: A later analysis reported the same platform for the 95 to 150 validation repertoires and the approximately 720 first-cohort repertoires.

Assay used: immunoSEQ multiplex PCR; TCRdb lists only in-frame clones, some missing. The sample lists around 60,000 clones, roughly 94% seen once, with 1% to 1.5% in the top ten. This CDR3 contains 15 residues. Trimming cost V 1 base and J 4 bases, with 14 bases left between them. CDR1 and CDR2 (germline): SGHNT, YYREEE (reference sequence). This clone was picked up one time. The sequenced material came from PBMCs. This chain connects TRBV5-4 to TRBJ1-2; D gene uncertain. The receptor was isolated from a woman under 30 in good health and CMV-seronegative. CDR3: CASSLWAPGGYGYTF. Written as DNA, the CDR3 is TGTGCCAGCAGCTTGTGGGCGCCCGGTGGCTATGGCTACACCTTC.